One sample yielded the 14 T cell receptor beta chains listed below, sequenced in a study of T-cell memory formation after mild COVID-19. Each CDR3 protein gets one entry after TCRdb re-called the 5' RACE reads with MiXCR. The sample records about 170,000 distinct CDR3 sequences, 10% to 15% being singletons. Source material: PBMCs or a T cell subset sorted from them (not recorded which). The receptors here all came from a man aged 18 to 29 who had mild COVID-19 (a few samples of this study predate the infection). Cell type and time point are not known.

Only a few counts were recorded for this clonotype. This rearrangement joins TRBV24-1 to TRBJ2-3, with D perhaps given as TRBD1 or TRBD2 (6 bases each). V dropped 0 bases and J dropped 6 bases, with 15 bases sitting between them. Germline V gene lookup returns CDR1 KGHDR and CDR2 SFDVKD. The CDR3 covers 16 residues. The CDR3 sequence is CATSDLRRGATDTQYF. The CDR3 nucleotides are TGTGCCACCAGTGATTTGCGGAGGGGGGCTACGGATACGCAGTATTTT.

V usage is TRBV6-5 and J usage is TRBJ1-1, with D perhaps matching TRBD1 (6 bases). Germline values: CDR1 MNHEY, CDR2 SVGAGI. Trimming pared 7 bases from V and 1 base from J, leaving 16 bases between. CDR3 size: 15 residues. The CDR3 bases are TGTGCCAGCAACCTAAGGGGGGGTACGAACACTGAAGCTTTCTTT. Translation gives CASNLRGGTNTEAFF.

This clonotype was detected once. The V gene is TRBV4-1, the J gene TRBJ1-4; 9 bases are a match to TRBD1. The J segment lost 8 bases and the V segment lost 4 bases, leaving 11 bases of the junction unmatched. The CDR3 covers 16 residues. CDR1 and CDR2 (germline): MGHRA, YSYEKL. CDR3 DNA: TGCGCCAGCAGCCTGGGGACAGGGCGCGAGGGAGAAAAACTGTTTTTT. It translates to CASSLGTGREGEKLFF.

This clonotype was counted between two and nine times. The J gene is TRBJ2-3, the V gene TRBV5-1; a weak D match, TRBD2 (6 bases). Trimming removed 4 bases from V and 4 bases from J, with 13 bases in between. The V gene's germline CDR1 is SGHRS and CDR2 YFSETQ. The CDR3 is made up of 14 amino acids. The chain's CDR3 is CASSLTSLADTQYF. The CDR3 region has the DNA TGCGCCAGCAGCCTGACTAGTTTAGCAGATACGCAGTATTTT.

In this sample, this clonotype turned up a few times. V and J are TRBV6-2 or TRBV6-3 and TRBJ1-2, with 8 bases fitting TRBD1. CDR1 is MNHEY and CDR2 is SVGEGT in the germline V gene. CDR3 length: 13 residues. The V gene end was trimmed by 5 bases and the J gene end by 8 bases; junction bases not matched to a gene: 7. The CDR3 reads CASSQTGERGYTF. The DNA of the CDR3 is TGTGCCAGCAGTCAGACAGGGGAGAGAGGCTACACCTTC.

This clonotype came up many times. This chain connects TRBV7-2 to TRBJ2-5; D is perhaps TRBD1 (5 bases). CDR3 length: 14 residues. Germline CDR1 is SGHTA and CDR2 is FQGNSA. V shed 3 bases and J shed 0 bases, with 8 bases lying between them. CDR3 sequence reads: CASSFAGYQETQYF. The DNA for the CDR3 is TGTGCCAGCAGCTTTGCAGGGTACCAAGAGACCCAGTACTTC. Full variable domain (outside the CDR3, taken from reference TRBV7-2 and TRBJ2-5): GAGVSQSPSNKVTEKGKDVELRCDPISGHTALYWYRQSLGQGLEFLIYFQGNSAPDKSGLPSDRFSAERTGGSVSTLTIQRTQQEDSAVYLCASSFAGYQETQYFGPGTRLLVL.

This clonotype was seen a handful of times. This sequence may be a read error, since a much larger clone differs from it by one base. The rearrangement links TRBV19 to TRBJ1-5, with TRBD1 matching over 8 bases. CDR1 and CDR2 (germline): LNHDA, SQIVND (reference sequence). V was clipped by 9 bases and J by 2 bases; unmatched bases: 9. This CDR3 is built from 15 residues. CDR3 DNA sequence: TGTGCCAGGGCCCCAGGGGGCGTTCGCAATCAGCCCCAGCATTTT. This gives the protein CARAPGGVRNQPQHF.

J is TRBJ2-5 and V is TRBV7-2; D unresolved. Germline-derived CDR1 and CDR2 are SGHTA and FQGNSA. CDR3 size: 12 residues. The V and J ends lost 5 bases and 6 bases respectively, with 10 bases between them. The CDR3, as DNA: TGTGCCAGCAGCGATAGAACCCAGACCCAGTACTTC. Amino acids: CASSDRTQTQYF.

The genes are TRBV9 and TRBJ2-6, with D possibly being TRBD1 (6 bases). V dropped 4 bases and J dropped 0 bases, with 17 bases sitting between them. This CDR3 region has 18 residues. The germline V gene has CDR1 SGDLS and CDR2 YYNGEE. The CDR3 DNA reads TGTGCCAGCAGCCGAACAGGGTCGCCTACCTCTGGGGCCAACGTCCTGACTTTC. Translated, it gives CASSRTGSPTSGANVLTF.

This clonotype appeared a few times. The chain is built from TRBV4-3 and TRBJ1-1; D is undetermined. V was clipped by 3 bases and J by 0 bases, with 11 bases between them. The CDR3 length is 15 residues. Germline V gene data show CDR1 as LGHNA and CDR2 as YSLEER. CDR3: CASSHNSILNTEAFF. The CDR3 bases are TGCGCCAGCAGCCACAACAGTATTTTGAACACTGAAGCTTTCTTT.

This clonotype showed up just a few times. The chain combines TRBV18 with TRBJ2-3, with D perhaps matching TRBD2 (6 bases). The CDR3 extends over 15 amino acids. Germline V lookup: CDR1 KGHSH, CDR2 LQKENI. V was clipped by 3 bases and J by 2 bases, with 12 bases between them. CDR3 bases: TGTGCCAGCTCACCTCGGGCGGGGACCACAGATACGCAGTATTTT. It translates to CASSPRAGTTDTQYF.

This clonotype turned up a few times. The chain couples TRBV12-5 to TRBJ2-2; weak D call: TRBD1 (6 bases). This CDR3 region has 16 residues. CDR1 LGHNT and CDR2 FRNRAP come from the germline V gene. Trimming removed 2 bases at V and 4 bases at J, with 14 bases between. Written as DNA, the CDR3 is TGTGCTAGTGGTTTGATCACAGGGCGGCGCACCGGGGAGCTGTTTTTT. This translates into CASGLITGRRTGELFF.

The chain joins TRBV20-1 to TRBJ2-7, with D perhaps matching TRBD2 (5 bases). Per germline, CDR1 DFQATT and CDR2 SNEGSKA (reference sequence). There are 13 residues in the CDR3. CDR3 region: CSTGRIASYEQYF. The CDR3 DNA is TGCAGCACGGGCCGGATAGCGTCCTACGAGCAGTACTTC.

This clonotype was seen a few times. The chain combines TRBV25-1 with TRBJ2-1; 12 bases fit TRBD2. CDR3 length: 15 amino acids. Germline V gene data show CDR1 as MGHDK and CDR2 as SYGVNS. Unmatched junction bases numbered 7, after V lost 4 bases and J lost 9 bases. The CDR3 DNA follows: TGTGCCAGCAGTGGCCTCACTAGCGGGGGGACTGAGCAGTTCTTC. This gives the protein CASSGLTSGGTEQFF.